The source of this T cell receptor (beta chain) is a study of identical twins. Study-level findings and limits: Conclusions were drawn cross-sectionally by statistical analysis, without following the same donors. Twin-shared out-of-frame alpha sequences were enriched for low generation probability.

TCRdb re-derived calls from the 5' RACE reads in MiXCR, one entry per CDR3 protein. The table includes approximately 700,000 distinct CDR3 sequences, 6.1% detected once. In its sample, this clonotype was seen a few times. The antigen is not known. CDR1 is LNHDA and CDR2 is SQIVND in the germline V gene (reference sequence). J lost 5 bases, V lost 3 bases, and 11 bases had no gene match. The CDR3 spans 17 residues. The chain recombines TRBV19 with TRBJ2-1; 9 bases map to TRBD2. This TCR came from a man aged 18 to 30 in good health. Sequenced: naive T cells sorted from blood. CDR3 sequence (DNA): TGTGCCAGTAGTATCGTTAATCTAGCGGGGCGGGACAATGAGCAGTTCTTC. Encoded protein: CASSIVNLAGRDNEQFF.